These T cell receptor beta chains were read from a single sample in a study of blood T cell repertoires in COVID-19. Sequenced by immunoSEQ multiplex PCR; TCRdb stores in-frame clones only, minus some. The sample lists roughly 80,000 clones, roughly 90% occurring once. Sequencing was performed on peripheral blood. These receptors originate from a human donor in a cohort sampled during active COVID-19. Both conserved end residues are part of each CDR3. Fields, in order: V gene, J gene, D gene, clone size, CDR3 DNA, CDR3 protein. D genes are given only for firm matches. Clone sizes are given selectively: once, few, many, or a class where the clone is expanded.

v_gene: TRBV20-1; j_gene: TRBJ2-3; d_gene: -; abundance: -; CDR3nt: TGCAGTGCTAGTTATAGCACAGATACGCAGTATTTT; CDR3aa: CSASYSTDTQYF
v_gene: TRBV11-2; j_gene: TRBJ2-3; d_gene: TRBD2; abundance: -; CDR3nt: TGTGCCAGCAGCCCTCGGGTTACTAGCGGGGGCTACACAGATACGCAGTATTTT; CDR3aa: CASSPRVTSGGYTDTQYF
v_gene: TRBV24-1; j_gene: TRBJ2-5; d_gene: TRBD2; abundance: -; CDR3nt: TGTGCCACCAGTGATTTCCCCCTAGCGGGAGGGCGGGAGACCCAGTACTTC; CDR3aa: CATSDFPLAGGRETQYF
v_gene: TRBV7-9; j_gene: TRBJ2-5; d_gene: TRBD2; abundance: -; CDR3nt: TGTGCCAGCAGCGTCCCGGGACTAGCGGGGGGTGGCCCACAAGAGACCCAGTACTTC; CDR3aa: CASSVPGLAGGGPQETQYF
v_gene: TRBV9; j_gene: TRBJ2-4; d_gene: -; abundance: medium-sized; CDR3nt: TGTGCCAGCAGCGTAGATATCCGCGACATTCAGTACTTC; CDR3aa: CASSVDIRDIQYF
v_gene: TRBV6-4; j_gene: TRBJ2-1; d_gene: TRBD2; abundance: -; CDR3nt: TGTGCCAGCAGTGGGGGACTAGCGGGCGGCAATGAGCAGTTCTTC; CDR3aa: CASSGGLAGGNEQFF
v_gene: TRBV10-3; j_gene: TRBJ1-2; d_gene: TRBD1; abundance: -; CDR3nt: TGTGCCATCACTACAGGGGCGGAAAATGGCTACACCTTC; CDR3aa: CAITTGAENGYTF
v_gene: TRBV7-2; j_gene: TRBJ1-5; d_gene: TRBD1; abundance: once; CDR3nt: TGTGCCAGCAGGCGAGACAGGGGGGATCAGCCCCAGCATTTT; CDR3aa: CASRRDRGDQPQHF
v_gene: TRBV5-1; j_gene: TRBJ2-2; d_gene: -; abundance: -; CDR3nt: TGCGCCAGCAGCTTGGGCGAGTTCGGGAACACCGGGGAGCTGTTTTTT; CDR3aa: CASSLGEFGNTGELFF
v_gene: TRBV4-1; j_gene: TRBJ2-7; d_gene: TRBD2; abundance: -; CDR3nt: TGCGCCAGCAGCCGGTCTAGCGGGGGGGCCTACGAGCAGTACTTC; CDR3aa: CASSRSSGGAYEQYF
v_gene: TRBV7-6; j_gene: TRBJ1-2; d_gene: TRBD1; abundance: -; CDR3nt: TGTGCCAGCAGCGCAAACTGGGGACAGAGCCCTAACTATGGCTACACCTTC; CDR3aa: CASSANWGQSPNYGYTF
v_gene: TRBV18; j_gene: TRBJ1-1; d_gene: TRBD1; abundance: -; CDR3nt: TGTGCCAGCTCACCAAGCAGGGGGCTCTCTGAAGCTTTCTTT; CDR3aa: CASSPSRGLSEAFF
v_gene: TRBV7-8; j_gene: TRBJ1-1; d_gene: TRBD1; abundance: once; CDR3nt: TGTGCCAGCAGCGAACTACGGGGACAGGGGATCACTGAAGCTTTCTTT; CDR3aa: CASSELRGQGITEAFF
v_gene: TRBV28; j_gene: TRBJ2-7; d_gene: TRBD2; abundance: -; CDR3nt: TGTGCCAGCAGACCTAGCGGGAGATACGAGCAGTACTTC; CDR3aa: CASRPSGRYEQYF
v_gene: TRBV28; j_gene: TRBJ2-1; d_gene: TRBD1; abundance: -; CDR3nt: TGTGCCAGCAGTTTGGGGGACAGAGCCTACAATGAGCAGTTCTTC; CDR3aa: CASSLGDRAYNEQFF
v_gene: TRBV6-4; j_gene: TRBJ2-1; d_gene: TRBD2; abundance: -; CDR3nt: TGTGCCAGCAGCCCACTAGCGGGAGGGAGTAATGAGCAGTTCTTC; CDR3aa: CASSPLAGGSNEQFF
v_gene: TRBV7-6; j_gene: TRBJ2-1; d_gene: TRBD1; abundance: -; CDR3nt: TGTGCCAGCAGCTTAGAGGTCAGGGACAGGGTCAATGAGCAGTTCTTC; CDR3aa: CASSLEVRDRVNEQFF
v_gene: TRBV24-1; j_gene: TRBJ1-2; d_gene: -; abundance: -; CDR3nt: TGTGCCACCAGTGATCCCCGACAGGTCCACTATGGCTACACCTTC; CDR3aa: CATSDPRQVHYGYTF
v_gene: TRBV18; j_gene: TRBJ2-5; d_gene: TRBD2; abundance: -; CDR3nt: TGTGCCAGCTCACCAACCGGGCCTAGCGGGATCAAGACCCAGTACTTC; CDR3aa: CASSPTGPSGIKTQYF
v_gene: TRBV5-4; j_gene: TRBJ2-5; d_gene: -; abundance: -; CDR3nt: TGTGCCAGCAGCTTTCGAGGAGGCGAGACCCAGTACTTC; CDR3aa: CASSFRGGETQYF
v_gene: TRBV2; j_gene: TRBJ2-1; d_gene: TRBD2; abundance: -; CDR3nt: TGTGCCAGCACCGGGGAGGGACGGGGATACAATGAGCAGTTCTTC; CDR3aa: CASTGEGRGYNEQFF
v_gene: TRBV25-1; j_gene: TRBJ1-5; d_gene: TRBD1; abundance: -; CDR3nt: TGTGCCAGCAGTGACACAGGGGAACAGCCCCAGCATTTT; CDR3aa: CASSDTGEQPQHF
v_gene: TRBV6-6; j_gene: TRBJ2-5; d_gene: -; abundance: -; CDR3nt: TGTGCCAGCAGTTTGCGGGCGAGTGAGACCCAGTACTTC; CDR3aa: CASSLRASETQYF
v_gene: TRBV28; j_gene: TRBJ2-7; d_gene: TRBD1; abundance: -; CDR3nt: TGTGCCAGCAAAAGGCAGGGGGCCTACGAGCAGTACTTC; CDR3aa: CASKRQGAYEQYF
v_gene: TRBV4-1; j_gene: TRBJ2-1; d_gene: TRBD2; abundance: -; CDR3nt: TGCGCCAGCAGCCAAAAGCAGCCTAGCGGGGGGCCCAATGAGCAGTTCTTC; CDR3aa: CASSQKQPSGGPNEQFF
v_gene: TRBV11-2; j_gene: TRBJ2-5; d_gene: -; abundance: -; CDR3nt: TGTGCCACCACGGGTGGCCAAGAGACCCAGTACTTC; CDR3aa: CATTGGQETQYF
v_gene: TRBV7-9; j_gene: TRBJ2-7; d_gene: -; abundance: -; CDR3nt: TGTGCCAGCAGCTTAGACAGGCTCTCCTACGAGCAGTACTTC; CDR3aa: CASSLDRLSYEQYF
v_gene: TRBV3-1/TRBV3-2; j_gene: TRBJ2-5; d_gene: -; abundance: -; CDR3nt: TGTGCCAGCAGCCAAGTTTCTGGGGGAGGTGAGACCCAGTACTTC; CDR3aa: CASSQVSGGGETQYF
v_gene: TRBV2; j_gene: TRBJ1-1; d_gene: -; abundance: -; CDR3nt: TGTGCCAGCTACTACACTGAAGCTTTCTTT; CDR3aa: CASYYTEAFF
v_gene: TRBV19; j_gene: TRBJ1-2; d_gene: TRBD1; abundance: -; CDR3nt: TGTGCCAGTAGTATGGACAGGAACTATGGCTACACCTTC; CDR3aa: CASSMDRNYGYTF
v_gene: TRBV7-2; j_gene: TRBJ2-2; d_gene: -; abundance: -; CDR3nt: TGTGCCAGCAGCTTAGCGGGGCCCCACACTACCGGGGAGCTGTTTTTT; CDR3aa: CASSLAGPHTTGELFF
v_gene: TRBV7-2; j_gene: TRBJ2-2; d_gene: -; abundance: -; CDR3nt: TGTGCCAGCAGCCCACAGATACCCGGGGAGCTGTTTTTT; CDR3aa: CASSPQIPGELFF
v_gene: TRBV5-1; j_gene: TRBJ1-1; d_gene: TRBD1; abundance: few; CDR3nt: TGCGCCAGCACCATTGGACAGGGTGGGGAAAGGTTGACTGAAGCTTTCTTT; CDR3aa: CASTIGQGGERLTEAFF
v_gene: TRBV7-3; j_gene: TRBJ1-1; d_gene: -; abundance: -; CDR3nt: TGTGCCAGCAGCGGTGGACAGTACACTGAAGCTTTCTTT; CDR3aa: CASSGGQYTEAFF
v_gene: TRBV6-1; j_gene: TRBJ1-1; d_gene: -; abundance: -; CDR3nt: TGTGCCAGCAGTGAAACCAGGAACACTGAAGCTTTCTTT; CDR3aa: CASSETRNTEAFF
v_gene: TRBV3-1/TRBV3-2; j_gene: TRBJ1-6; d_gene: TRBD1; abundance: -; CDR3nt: TGTGCCAGCAGCCAGCAAGACAGGGTTTCACCCCTCCACTTT; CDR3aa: CASSQQDRVSPLHF
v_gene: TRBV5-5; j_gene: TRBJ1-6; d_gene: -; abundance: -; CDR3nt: TGTGCCAGCAGCTTGGGGCCGGGGGGAGGACAAGTTAATTCACCCCTCCACTTT; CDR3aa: CASSLGPGGGQVNSPLHF
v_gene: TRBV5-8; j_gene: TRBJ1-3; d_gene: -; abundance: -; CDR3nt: TGTGCCAGCAGCTATCTGACAGGCACGAACACCATATATTTT; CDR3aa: CASSYLTGTNTIYF
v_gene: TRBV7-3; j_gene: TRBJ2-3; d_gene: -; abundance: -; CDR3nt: TGTGCCAGCAGCTTACGCGGGGATGGCACAGATACGCAGTATTTT; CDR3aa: CASSLRGDGTDTQYF
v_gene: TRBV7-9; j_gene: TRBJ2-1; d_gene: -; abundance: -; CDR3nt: TGTGCCAGCAGCCCACAGGGAGCCTCCTACAATGAGCAGTTCTTC; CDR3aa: CASSPQGASYNEQFF
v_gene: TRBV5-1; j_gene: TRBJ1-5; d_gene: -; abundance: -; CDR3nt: TGCGCCAGCAGCTTGGAGGGGAATAGCAATCAGCCCCAGCATTTT; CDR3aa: CASSLEGNSNQPQHF
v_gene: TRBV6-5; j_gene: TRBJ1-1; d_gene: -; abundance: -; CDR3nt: TGTGCCAGCAGTTTTACCGGGACAACGAACACTGAAGCTTTCTTT; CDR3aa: CASSFTGTTNTEAFF
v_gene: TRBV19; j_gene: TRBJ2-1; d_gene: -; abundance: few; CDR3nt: TGTGCCAGTAGTATCGACGGAGATGAGCAGTTCTTC; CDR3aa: CASSIDGDEQFF
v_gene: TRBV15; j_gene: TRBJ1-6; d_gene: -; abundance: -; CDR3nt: TGTGCCACCAGCAACGACAGGAGAAATTCACCCCTCCACTTT; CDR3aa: CATSNDRRNSPLHF
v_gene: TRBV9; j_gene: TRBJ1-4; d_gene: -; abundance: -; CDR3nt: TGTGCCAGCAGCGTAGGGCACAGGGAAAATGAAAAACTGTTTTTT; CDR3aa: CASSVGHRENEKLFF
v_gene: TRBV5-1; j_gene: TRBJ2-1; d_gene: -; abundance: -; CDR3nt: TGCGCCAGCAGCTTGGTGCGGTACAATGAGCAGTTCTTC; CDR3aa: CASSLVRYNEQFF
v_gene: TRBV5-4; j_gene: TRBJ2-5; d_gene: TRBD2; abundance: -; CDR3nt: TGTGCCAGCAGCTCCGGGACTAGCGGGGGGGCTCGAGAGACCCAGTACTTC; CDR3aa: CASSSGTSGGARETQYF